These T cell receptor beta chains were read from a single sample in a study of identical twins. TCRdb re-called the 5' RACE reads through MiXCR, storing one row per CDR3 protein. The sample carries 450,000 to 600,000 distinct CDR3 sequences, about a fifth recorded once. This same sample was also part of a study on yellow fever vaccine responses in identical twins.

Material for sequencing was CD4+ T cells sorted from blood. Receptors originate from a woman under 30 in good health. CDR3s include the opening cysteine and the closing phenylalanine or tryptophan. D genes are given only for firm matches. The size field is filled for only some rows; it gives once, few, many or a size class.

>TRBD2|15|TRBJ2-3|TRBV4-1|.
TGCGCCAGCAGCCAAGATTTCCTAGCGGGATCGGGGATGTATTTT
CASSQDFLAGSGMYF
>.|15|TRBJ2-1|TRBV7-3|.
TGTGCCAGCAGCTCTGGCCTTCCTGGCTACAATGAGCAGTTCTTC
CASSSGLPGYNEQFF
>TRBD1|15|TRBJ1-1|TRBV5-5|.
TGTGCCAGCAGCACTACAGGGGTCAAAGGGACTGAAGCTTTCTTT
CASSTTGVKGTEAFF
>.|17|TRBJ2-3|TRBV20-1|.
TGCAGTGCTAGAGATTCTACGGGGCCGGGTAGCACAGATACGCAGTATTTT
CSARDSTGPGSTDTQYF
>.|14|TRBJ2-1|TRBV18|.
TGTGCCAGCTCACCAGACTCGACCTACAATGAGCAGTTCTTC
CASSPDSTYNEQFF
>.|14|TRBJ1-3|TRBV18|few
TGTGCCAGCTCGACCCCGGGACATCGAAACACCATATATTTT
CASSTPGHRNTIYF
>TRBD2|17|TRBJ2-1|TRBV3-1|few
TGTGCCAGCAGCCAAGGGACTAGCGGGCTCCCTTACAATGAGCAGTTCTTC
CASSQGTSGLPYNEQFF
>TRBD2|16|TRBJ2-3|TRBV20-1|.
TGCAGTGCTACCTGGACTAGCGGGGGGCCGGCAGATACGCAGTATTTT
CSATWTSGGPADTQYF
>TRBD2|13|TRBJ2-5|TRBV6-1|few
TGTGCCAGCGTGGAACAGCGGGGGCAGACCCAGTACTTC
CASVEQRGQTQYF
>.|13|TRBJ1-1|TRBV12-3/TRBV12-4|.
TGTGCCAGCAGGGGACATTCGAACACTGAAGCTTTCTTT
CASRGHSNTEAFF
>.|13|TRBJ1-5|TRBV25-1|.
TGTGCCAGCAGTGGAACCAGGGATCAGCCCCAGCATTTT
CASSGTRDQPQHF
>.|13|TRBJ1-2|TRBV5-1|.
TGCGCCAGCAGCAAGGGACACCAGTATGGCTACACCTTC
CASSKGHQYGYTF
>TRBD1|19|TRBJ1-6|TRBV18|.
TGTGCCAGCTCACCAACGGGACAGGGAAGTTACTCCTATAATTCACCCCTCCACTTT
CASSPTGQGSYSYNSPLHF
>TRBD2|15|TRBJ2-1|TRBV20-1|.
TGCAGTGCTAGAGACTCCGGGACTAGCATCGGTGAGCAGTTCTTC
CSARDSGTSIGEQFF
>TRBD1|13|TRBJ2-7|TRBV5-1|.
TGCGCCAGCTCTTCGGGACAGGGTGACGAGCAGTACTTC
CASSSGQGDEQYF
>.|13|TRBJ1-1|TRBV5-6|.
TGTGCCAGCATCCTTAGCGGGAACACTGAAGCTTTCTTT
CASILSGNTEAFF
>.|15|TRBJ1-1|TRBV29-1|few
TGCAGCGTTGAACCGCCTCTATACCTGGGGACTGAAGCTTTCTTT
CSVEPPLYLGTEAFF
>.|15|TRBJ1-1|TRBV20-1|few
TGCAGTGCTTCACCGGGACGGACAATGAACACTGAAGCTTTCTTT
CSASPGRTMNTEAFF
>.|16|TRBJ2-5|TRBV12-3/TRBV12-4|many
TGTGCCAGCAGTTTAGCGCAAGCGGGCACTCGAGAGACCCAGTACTTC
CASSLAQAGTRETQYF
>TRBD2|13|TRBJ2-7|TRBV10-2|few
TGCGCCAGCAAGTCCGGGAGGGCCATCGAGCAGTACTTC
CASKSGRAIEQYF
>TRBD2|14|TRBJ2-1|TRBV11-1|few
TGTGCCAGCAGCCCACTACTAGCGACCAATGAGCAGTTCTTC
CASSPLLATNEQFF
>TRBD1|16|TRBJ1-1|TRBV3-1|few
TGTGCCAGCAGCCAAGACACTCGGGACAGTAACACTGAAGCTTTCTTT
CASSQDTRDSNTEAFF
>TRBD1|15|TRBJ1-5|TRBV5-1|.
TGCGCCAGCAGCTTGAGGACAGGGGAGGGTCAGCCCCAGCATTTT
CASSLRTGEGQPQHF
>TRBD1|14|TRBJ2-7|TRBV28|.
TGTGCCAGCAGTTTGATACAGGGGGCGAGAGAGCAGTACTTC
CASSLIQGAREQYF
>.|14|TRBJ1-6|TRBV28|.
TGTGCCAGCATCAGAAGCTCCTATAATTCACCCCTCCACTTT
CASIRSSYNSPLHF
>.|13|TRBJ1-2|TRBV12-3/TRBV12-4|.
TGTGCCAGCAGTCCCGGGACCCCCCATGGCTACACCTTC
CASSPGTPHGYTF
>TRBD1|13|TRBJ2-5|TRBV5-1|few
TGCGCCAGCAGCGTTACAGGGGACGAGACCCAGTACTTC
CASSVTGDETQYF
>.|13|TRBJ1-1|TRBV20-1|.
TGCAGTGCTAGTTCGTTGGGGAACACTGAAGCTTTCTTT
CSASSLGNTEAFF
>.|13|TRBJ1-6|TRBV11-2|few
TGTGCCAGCAGCACATACAGGGATTCACCCCTCCACTTT
CASSTYRDSPLHF
>.|19|TRBJ2-1|TRBV20-1|.
TGCAGTGCTAGGAAGGCAGGGATGGACTACCCGGGACGGAGCGATGAGCAGTTCTTC
CSARKAGMDYPGRSDEQFF
>.|17|TRBJ1-5|TRBV7-4|.
TGTGCCAGCAGCTTGGCTAGGGACACCTCTGGCAATCAGCCCCAGCATTTT
CASSLARDTSGNQPQHF
>TRBD2|15|TRBJ2-1|TRBV7-3|.
TGTGCCAGCAGCTTAATCTCCCTAGCGGATGGTGAGCAGTTCTTC
CASSLISLADGEQFF
>.|14|TRBJ2-5|TRBV2|few
TGTGCCAGCAGTGGTAGGGGGTGGCAAGAGACCCAGTACTTC
CASSGRGWQETQYF
>TRBD1|17|TRBJ1-5|TRBV20-1|few
TGCAGTGCTGCACAGGGGGCAGGGGGTTCGCTGGGTCAGCCCCAGCATTTT
CSAAQGAGGSLGQPQHF
>TRBD2|16|TRBJ2-5|TRBV20-1|few
TGCAGTGCTAACCCTGTCGCTAGCGGACACCAAGAGACCCAGTACTTC
CSANPVASGHQETQYF
>.|19|TRBJ2-1|TRBV5-1|.
TGCGCCAGCAGCTTGAGCGGGTATAGCGGACGTAGGAGATACAATGAGCAGTTCTTC
CASSLSGYSGRRRYNEQFF
>TRBD1|13|TRBJ2-7|TRBV10-3|.
TGTGCCATCAGTGGACAGGGCCCCTACGAGCAGTACTTC
CAISGQGPYEQYF
>.|13|TRBJ2-7|TRBV5-1|few
TGCGCCAGCAGCCTGCTCGGGGTTCACGAGCAGTACTTC
CASSLLGVHEQYF
>TRBD2|15|TRBJ2-7|TRBV7-3|few
TGTGCCAGCAGCCCGAGCGGGAGAGGCCTCTACGAGCAGTACTTC
CASSPSGRGLYEQYF
>TRBD1|14|TRBJ1-1|TRBV5-1|many
TGCGCCAGCAGGGCCGGGACAGGGACTGCTGAAGCTTTCTTT
CASRAGTGTAEAFF
>.|16|TRBJ2-3|TRBV5-1|.
TGCGCCAGCAGCAACCGACAACGACGGAGCACAGATACGCAGTATTTT
CASSNRQRRSTDTQYF
>.|16|TRBJ2-1|TRBV6-5|.
TGTGCCAGCAGTTACTCGAGTTGGTACTCCTACAATGAGCAGTTCTTC
CASSYSSWYSYNEQFF
>TRBD1|14|TRBJ1-1|TRBV27|.
TGTGCCAGCAGTCAGAGGGGGCAGGGCACTGAAGCTTTCTTT
CASSQRGQGTEAFF
>.|14|TRBJ2-1|TRBV21-1|.
TGTGCCAGCAGCGCAACTGCACAGGGGAATGAGCAGTTCTTC
CASSATAQGNEQFF
>.|17|TRBJ2-5|TRBV27|.
TGTGCCAGCAGTCCCGCCCTGGGGGAGTGGGCCCAAGAGACCCAGTACTTC
CASSPALGEWAQETQYF
>.|13|TRBJ2-1|TRBV2|.
TGTGCCAGCAGTGAAGCCCGCAGCTTGGGGCAGTTCTTC
CASSEARSLGQFF
>.|13|TRBJ1-5|TRBV24-1|.
TGTGCCACCCAAAACAGGAACAATCAGCCCCAGCATTTT
CATQNRNNQPQHF
>.|15|TRBJ2-2|TRBV5-1|.
TGCGCCAGCAGCTTGACAGGGAGACAAACCGGGGAGCTGTTTTTT
CASSLTGRQTGELFF
>.|15|TRBJ2-3|TRBV20-1|.
TGCAGTGCTAGCCCACTAGAGTTTAGCACAGATACGCAGTATTTT
CSASPLEFSTDTQYF
>TRBD1|16|TRBJ2-2|TRBV5-1|.
TGCGCCAGCACCGTCGCAGGGGGCCGGGACACCGGGGAGCTGTTTTTT
CASTVAGGRDTGELFF
>.|15|TRBJ2-2|TRBV15|few
TGTGCCACCAGCAGAGATCAAGACATAGCCGGGGAGCTGTTTTTT
CATSRDQDIAGELFF
>TRBD2|15|TRBJ2-7|TRBV7-2|once
TGTGCCAGCAGCCCCAGCCTAGCGGCGGCCTACGAGCAGTACTTC
CASSPSLAAAYEQYF
>TRBD2|16|TRBJ2-1|TRBV20-1|.
TGCAGTGCTAGAGAAGGGCTAGCGGGAGGATTCAATGAGCAGTTCTTC
CSAREGLAGGFNEQFF
>TRBD1|14|TRBJ2-1|TRBV5-5|.
TGTGCCAGCAGACTGGACAGGACCCGCGGTGAGCAGTTCTTC
CASRLDRTRGEQFF